The entry below describes one T cell receptor (beta chain). As originally analysed: Reference gene primer amplification gave nucleated cell count estimates. The data were produced by immunoSEQ multiplex PCR, yet TCRdb's version contains in-frame clones alone and is incomplete. V, J and clone size were drawn from that table, and D and trimming were deduced from the DNA. The sample has about 120,000 clones, around 87% seen once. V was clipped by 5 bases and J by 4 bases; unmatched bases: 12. This CDR3 comprises 16 residues. Germline V lookup: CDR1 MGHRA, CDR2 YSYEKL. The record originates from a study of blood T cell repertoires in COVID-19. The wider study: Specimens from acute and convalescent COVID-19 originated in the United States, Italy and Spain.

The sequence was obtained from a woman aged 50 to 65 with acute or convalescent COVID-19. Sequences were obtained from peripheral blood. The chain is built from TRBV4-1 and TRBJ1-1, with 8 bases matching TRBD1. Written as DNA, the CDR3 is TGCGCCAGCAGCGACCTCCGGAGGACAGGGAGCACTGAAGCTTTCTTT. It codes for CASSDLRRTGSTEAFF.